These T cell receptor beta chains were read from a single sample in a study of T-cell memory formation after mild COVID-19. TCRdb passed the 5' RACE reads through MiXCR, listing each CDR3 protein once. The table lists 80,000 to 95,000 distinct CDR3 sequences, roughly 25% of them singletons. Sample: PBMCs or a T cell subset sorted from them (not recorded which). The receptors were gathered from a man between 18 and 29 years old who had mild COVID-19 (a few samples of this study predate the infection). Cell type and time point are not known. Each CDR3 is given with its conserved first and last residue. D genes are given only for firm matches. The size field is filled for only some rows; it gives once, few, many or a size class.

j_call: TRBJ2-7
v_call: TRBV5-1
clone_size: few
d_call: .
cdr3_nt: TGCGCCAGCACCCCGGGGACAATCTACGAGCAGTACTTC
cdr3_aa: CASTPGTIYEQYF

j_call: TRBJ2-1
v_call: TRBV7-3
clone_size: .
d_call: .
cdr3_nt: TGTGCCAGCAGCTTAGAGAGTAAGGGCCCTTATGGGAAGAGGTTC
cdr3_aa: CASSLESKGPYGKRF

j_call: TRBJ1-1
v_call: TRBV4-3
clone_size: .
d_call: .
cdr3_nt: TGCGCCAGCAGCCAAGATCGGGCAGGGCTCGGAGCTTTCTTT
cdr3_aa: CASSQDRAGLGAFF

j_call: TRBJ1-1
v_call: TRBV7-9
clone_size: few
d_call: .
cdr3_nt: TGTGCCAGCAGCCCTTTAGTCGGGGGCACTGAAGCTTTCTTT
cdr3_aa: CASSPLVGGTEAFF

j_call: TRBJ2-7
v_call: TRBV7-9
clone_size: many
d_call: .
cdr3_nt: TGTGCCAGCAGCCCCAGGGAAACCTACGAGCAGTACTTC
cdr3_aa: CASSPRETYEQYF

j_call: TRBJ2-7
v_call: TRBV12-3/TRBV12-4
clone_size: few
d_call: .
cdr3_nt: TGTGCCAGCAGTTGGGGATCGCGCTCCTACGAGCAGTACTTC
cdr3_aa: CASSWGSRSYEQYF

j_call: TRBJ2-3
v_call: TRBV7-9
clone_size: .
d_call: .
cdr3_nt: TGTGCCAGCAGCAAATTTCAAGATACGCAGTATTTT
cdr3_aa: CASSKFQDTQYF

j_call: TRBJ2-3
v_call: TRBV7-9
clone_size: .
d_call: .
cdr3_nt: TGTGCCAGCAGCTCAAAGCGTTACACAGATACGCAGTATTTT
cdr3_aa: CASSSKRYTDTQYF

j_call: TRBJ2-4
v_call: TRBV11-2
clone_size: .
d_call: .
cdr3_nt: TGTGCCAGCAGCTCGGACAGCTTAGACTTCAAGTTGTTAGCCAAAAACATTCAGTACTTC
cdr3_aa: CASSSDSLDFKLLAKNIQYF

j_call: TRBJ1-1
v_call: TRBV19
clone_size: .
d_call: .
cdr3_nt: TGTGCCAGTAGTATACCCCCCAGGGAACGGGGCACTGAAGCTTTCTTT
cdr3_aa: CASSIPPRERGTEAFF

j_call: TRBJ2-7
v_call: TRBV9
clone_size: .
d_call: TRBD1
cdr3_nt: TGTGCCAGCAGCGTGGGACAGGAAATCTCCTACGAGCAGTACTTC
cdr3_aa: CASSVGQEISYEQYF

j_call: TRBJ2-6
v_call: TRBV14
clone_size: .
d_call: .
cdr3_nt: TGTGCCAGCAGCCTCGTGGGGAACCCTGGGGCCAACGTCCTGACTTTC
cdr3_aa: CASSLVGNPGANVLTF

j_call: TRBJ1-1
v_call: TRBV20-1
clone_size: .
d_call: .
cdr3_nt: TGCAGTGCTAGGAAAGCGTACACTGAAGCTTTCTTT
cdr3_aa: CSARKAYTEAFF

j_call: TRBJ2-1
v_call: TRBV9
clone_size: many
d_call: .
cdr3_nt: TGTGCCAGCAGCCCGTCAACTTCCAATGAGCAGTTCTTC
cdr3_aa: CASSPSTSNEQFF

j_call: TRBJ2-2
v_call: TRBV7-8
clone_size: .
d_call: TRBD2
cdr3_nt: TGTGCCAGCATCTCGGGGGGGCGAGACACCGGGGAGCTGTTTTTT
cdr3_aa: CASISGGRDTGELFF

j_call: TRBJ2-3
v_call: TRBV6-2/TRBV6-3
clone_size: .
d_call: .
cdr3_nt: TGTGCCAGCAGGCGGTCGGAGCTCACAGATACGCAGTATTTT
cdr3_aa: CASRRSELTDTQYF

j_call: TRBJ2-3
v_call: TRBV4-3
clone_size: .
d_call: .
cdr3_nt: TGCGCCAGCAGCCAAGCGGCGAGCACAGATACGCAGTATTTT
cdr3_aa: CASSQAASTDTQYF

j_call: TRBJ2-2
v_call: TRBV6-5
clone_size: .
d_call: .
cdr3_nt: TGTGCCAGCAGTTACTGGACCCGGTCGGGGGAGCTGTTTTTT
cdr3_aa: CASSYWTRSGELFF

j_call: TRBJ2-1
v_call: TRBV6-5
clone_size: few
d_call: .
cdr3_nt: TGTGCCTCGGGTGCAAGATCCTACAATGAGCAGTTCTTC
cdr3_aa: CASGARSYNEQFF

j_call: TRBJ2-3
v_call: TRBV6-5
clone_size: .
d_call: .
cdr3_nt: TGTGCCACCCGCACACCAGATACGCAGTATTTT
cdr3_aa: CATRTPDTQYF

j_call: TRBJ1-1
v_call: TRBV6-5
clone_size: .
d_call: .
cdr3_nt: TGTGCCAGCAGTTACTCGATTGTTGGCGGTGGCACTGAAGCTTTCTTT
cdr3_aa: CASSYSIVGGGTEAFF

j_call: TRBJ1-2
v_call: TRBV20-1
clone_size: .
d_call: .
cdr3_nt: TGCAGTGCTCTACCAGATAACCGACAGAACTATGGCTACACCTTC
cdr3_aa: CSALPDNRQNYGYTF

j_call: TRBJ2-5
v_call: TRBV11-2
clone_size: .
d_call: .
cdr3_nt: TGTGCCAGCAGCTTACTTCCCGACCAAGAGACCCAGTACTTC
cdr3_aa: CASSLLPDQETQYF

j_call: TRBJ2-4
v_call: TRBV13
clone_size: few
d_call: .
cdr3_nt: TGTGCCAGCAGCTTGGAAGGGAGTAAAAACATTCAGTACTTC
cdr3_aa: CASSLEGSKNIQYF

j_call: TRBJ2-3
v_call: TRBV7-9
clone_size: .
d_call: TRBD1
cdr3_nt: TGTGCCAGCAGCCCGTGGGACAGGACGTACACAGATACGCAGTATTTT
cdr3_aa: CASSPWDRTYTDTQYF

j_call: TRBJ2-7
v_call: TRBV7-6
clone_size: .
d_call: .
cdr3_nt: TGTGCCAGCAGCTTGGCCTCCTCATCCTACGAGCAGTACTTC
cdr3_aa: CASSLASSSYEQYF

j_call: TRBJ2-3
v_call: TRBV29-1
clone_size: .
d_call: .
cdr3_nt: TGCAGCGTTGAAGAGACGTCAGGTACGCAGTATTTT
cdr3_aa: CSVEETSGTQYF

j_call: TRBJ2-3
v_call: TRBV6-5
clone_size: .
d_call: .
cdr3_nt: TGTGCCAGCAGTCCTCGCCGTGGAGTCGCAGATACGCAGTATTTT
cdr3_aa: CASSPRRGVADTQYF